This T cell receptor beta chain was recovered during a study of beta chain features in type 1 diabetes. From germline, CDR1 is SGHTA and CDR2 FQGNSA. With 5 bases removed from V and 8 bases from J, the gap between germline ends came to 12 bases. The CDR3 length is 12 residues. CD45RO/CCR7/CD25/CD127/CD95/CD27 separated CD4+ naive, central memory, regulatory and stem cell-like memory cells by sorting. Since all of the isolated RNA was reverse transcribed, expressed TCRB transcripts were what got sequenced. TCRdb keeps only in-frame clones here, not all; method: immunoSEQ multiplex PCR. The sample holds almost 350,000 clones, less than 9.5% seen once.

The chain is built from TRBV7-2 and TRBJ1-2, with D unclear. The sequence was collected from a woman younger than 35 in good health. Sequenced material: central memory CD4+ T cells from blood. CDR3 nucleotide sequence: TGTGCCAGCAGCGAGTCGGGATCGGGCTACACCTTC. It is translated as CASSESGSGYTF.